This T cell receptor beta chain came from a study of blood T cells in healthy people across ages. Study-wide points: Naive T cell percentage showed a strong correlation with the diversity of TCR beta. With unsorted PBMCs, a conclusive comparison of naive versus antigen-experienced cells was not possible.

This clonotype was seen at least ten times. Its antigen is not identified. Combining a sample-barcoded 5' primer with a J-beta primer mix, a second PCR ran for roughly 6 to 11 cycles. TCRdb passed the 5' RACE reads through MiXCR, listing each CDR3 protein once. This sample has some 900,000 distinct CDR3 sequences, with roughly 52% found just once. Germline assignment: CDR1 DFQATT and CDR2 SNEGSKA (reference sequence). Trimming cost V 1 base and J 0 bases, with 7 bases left between them. The CDR3 runs to 13 residues. The V call is TRBV20-1, the J call TRBJ2-7; D is unclear. This clonotype was obtained from a man aged 25-45 years in good health. Sequencing input: blood. CDR3 region: CSARGGSSYEQYF. In nucleotides, the CDR3 is TGCAGTGCTAGAGGAGGTAGCTCCTACGAGCAGTACTTC.